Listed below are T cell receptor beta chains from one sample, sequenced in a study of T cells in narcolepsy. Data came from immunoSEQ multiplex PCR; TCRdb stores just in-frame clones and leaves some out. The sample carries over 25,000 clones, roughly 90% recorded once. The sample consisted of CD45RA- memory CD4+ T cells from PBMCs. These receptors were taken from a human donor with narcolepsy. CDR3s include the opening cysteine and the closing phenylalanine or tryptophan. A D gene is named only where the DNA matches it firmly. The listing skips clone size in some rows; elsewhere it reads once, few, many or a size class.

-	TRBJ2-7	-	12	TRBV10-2	CASRLVPSEQYF	TGCGCCAGCCGACTAGTCCCCTCCGAGCAGTACTTC
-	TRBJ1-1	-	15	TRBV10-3	CAISEPTVGNTEAFF	TGTGCCATCAGTGAGCCGACGGTTGGGAACACTGAAGCTTTCTTT
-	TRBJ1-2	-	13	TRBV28	CASSFPVGYGYTF	TGTGCCAGCAGTTTCCCGGTGGGCTATGGCTACACCTTC
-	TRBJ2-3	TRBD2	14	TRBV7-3	CASSLSGGQDTQYF	TGTGCCAGCAGCTTAAGCGGGGGGCAAGATACGCAGTATTTT
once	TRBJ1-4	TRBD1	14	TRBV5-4	CASSARTGSEKLFF	TGTGCCAGCAGCGCCAGGACAGGGAGTGAAAAACTGTTTTTT
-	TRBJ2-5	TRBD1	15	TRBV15	CATSRAGTGPETQYF	TGTGCCACCAGCAGGGCCGGGACAGGGCCAGAGACCCAGTACTTC
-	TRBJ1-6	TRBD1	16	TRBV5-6	CASSSTGLGINSPLHF	TGTGCCAGCAGTTCGACAGGGTTGGGGATTAATTCACCCCTCCACTTT
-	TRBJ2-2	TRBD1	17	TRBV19	CASSMPLQGANTGELFF	TGTGCCAGTAGTATGCCTCTACAGGGGGCGAACACCGGGGAGCTGTTTTTT
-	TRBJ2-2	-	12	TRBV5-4	CASSYNTGELFF	TGTGCCAGCAGCTATAACACCGGGGAGCTGTTTTTT
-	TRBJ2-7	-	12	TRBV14	CASKDNSYEQYF	TGTGCCAGCAAGGACAATTCCTACGAGCAGTACTTC
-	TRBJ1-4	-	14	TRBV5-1	CASSLLERGEKLFF	TGCGCCAGCAGCTTGCTGGAGAGAGGCGAAAAACTGTTTTTT
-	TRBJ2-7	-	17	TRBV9	CASSVSLGQTKGNEQYF	TGTGCCAGCAGCGTAAGTTTGGGACAAACCAAAGGGAACGAGCAGTACTTC
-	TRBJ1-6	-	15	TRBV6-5	CASSYPGTPNSPLHF	TGTGCCAGCAGTTACCCCGGGACGCCAAATTCACCCCTCCACTTT
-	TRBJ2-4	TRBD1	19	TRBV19	CASSIGGQGFGPPLNIQYF	TGTGCCAGTAGTATAGGGGGACAGGGGTTTGGCCCTCCACTAAACATTCAGTACTTC
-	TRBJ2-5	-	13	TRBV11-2	CASSKGLQETQYF	TGTGCCAGCAGCAAGGGACTCCAAGAGACCCAGTACTTC
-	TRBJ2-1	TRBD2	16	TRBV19	CASTGAGGSSYNEQFF	TGTGCCAGTACTGGGGCGGGAGGGAGCTCCTACAATGAGCAGTTCTTC
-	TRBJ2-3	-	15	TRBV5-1	CASSSLGHVTDTQYF	TGCGCCAGCAGCTCGTTGGGGCATGTCACAGATACGCAGTATTTT
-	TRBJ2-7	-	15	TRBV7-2	CASSPGGASTYEQHF	TGTGCCAGCAGCCCCGGTGGGGCCTCTACCTACGAGCAGCACTTC
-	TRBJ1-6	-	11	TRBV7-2	CASSFSSPLHF	TGTGCCAGCAGCTTCAGTTCACCCCTCCACTTT
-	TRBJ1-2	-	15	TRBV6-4	CASRVHPQGDYGYTF	TGTGCCAGCCGAGTCCACCCACAGGGAGACTATGGCTACACCTTC
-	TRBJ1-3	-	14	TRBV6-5	CASSLGDSGNTIYF	TGTGCCAGCAGCTTGGGGGACTCTGGAAACACCATATATTTT
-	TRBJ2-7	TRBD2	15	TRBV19	CASSIDLLAGGQQYF	TGTGCCAGTAGTATAGATCTGCTAGCGGGAGGACAGCAGTACTTC
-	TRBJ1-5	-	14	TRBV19	CASSIAGAGQPQHF	TGTGCCAGTAGTATCGCGGGGGCAGGTCAGCCCCAGCATTTT
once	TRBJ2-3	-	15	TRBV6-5	CASTSGRGIGDTQYF	-
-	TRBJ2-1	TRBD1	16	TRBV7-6	CASSSGTGGAFNEQFF	TGTGCCAGCAGCTCGGGGACAGGGGGCGCATTCAATGAGCAGTTCTTC
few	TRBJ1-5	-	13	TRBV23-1	CASSLDGGGPQHF	TGCGCCAGCAGTCTCGACGGCGGGGGGCCCCAGCATTTT
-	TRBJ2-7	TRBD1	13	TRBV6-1	CASKLTGSYEQYF	TGTGCCAGCAAACTGACAGGGTCCTACGAGCAGTACTTC
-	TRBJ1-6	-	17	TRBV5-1	CASSLSGDSLLISPLHF	TGCGCCAGCAGCTTGAGTGGGGACTCTCTTTTAATTTCACCCCTCCACTTT
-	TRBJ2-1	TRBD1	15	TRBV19	CASSVPGQGIREQFF	TGTGCCAGTAGTGTGCCGGGACAGGGGATTCGGGAGCAGTTCTTC
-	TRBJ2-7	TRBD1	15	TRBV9	CASSVDGQASYEQYF	TGTGCCAGCAGCGTAGATGGACAGGCGTCCTACGAGCAGTACTTC
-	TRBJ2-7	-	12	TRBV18	CASSETDYEQYF	TGTGCCAGCTCAGAAACTGATTACGAGCAGTACTTC
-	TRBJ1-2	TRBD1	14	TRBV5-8	CASSPGTGYDGYTF	TGTGCCAGCAGCCCCGGGACAGGGTATGACGGCTACACCTTC
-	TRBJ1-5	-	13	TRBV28	CASRVGGNQPQHF	TGTGCCAGCAGAGTAGGTGGCAATCAGCCCCAGCATTTT
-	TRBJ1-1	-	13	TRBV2	CASSLGLNTEAFF	TGTGCCAGCAGTTTGGGCTTGAACACTGAAGCTTTCTTT
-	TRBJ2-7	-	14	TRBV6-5	CASSLEVGTYEQYF	TGTGCCAGCAGCCTCGAGGTGGGGACCTACGAGCAGTACTTC
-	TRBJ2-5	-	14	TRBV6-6	CASIWQSLGETQYF	TGTGCCAGCATTTGGCAGTCCCTGGGTGAGACCCAGTACTTC
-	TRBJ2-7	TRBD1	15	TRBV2	CASSEEIGGWYEQYF	TGTGCCAGCAGTGAGGAAATAGGGGGCTGGTACGAGCAGTACTTC
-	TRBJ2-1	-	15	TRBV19	CASSIDWAGTGEQFF	TGTGCCAGTAGTATAGATTGGGCAGGGACGGGTGAGCAGTTCTTC
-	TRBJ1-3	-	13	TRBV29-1	CSVRSGGENTIYF	TGCAGCGTTCGGAGCGGAGGGGAAAACACCATATATTTT
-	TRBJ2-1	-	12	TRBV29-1	CSVARKGGEQFF	TGCAGCGTTGCAAGGAAGGGTGGCGAGCAGTTCTTC
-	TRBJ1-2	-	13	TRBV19	CASSPQRGYGYTF	TGTGCCAGTAGTCCCCAAAGGGGCTATGGCTACACCTTC
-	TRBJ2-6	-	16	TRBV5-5	CASSLREAPGANVLTF	TGTGCCAGCAGCTTACGCGAAGCTCCTGGGGCCAACGTCCTGACTTTC
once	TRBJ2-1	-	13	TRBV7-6	CASSLGRDNEQFF	TGTGCCAGCAGCTTAGGCAGGGATAATGAGCAGTTCTTC